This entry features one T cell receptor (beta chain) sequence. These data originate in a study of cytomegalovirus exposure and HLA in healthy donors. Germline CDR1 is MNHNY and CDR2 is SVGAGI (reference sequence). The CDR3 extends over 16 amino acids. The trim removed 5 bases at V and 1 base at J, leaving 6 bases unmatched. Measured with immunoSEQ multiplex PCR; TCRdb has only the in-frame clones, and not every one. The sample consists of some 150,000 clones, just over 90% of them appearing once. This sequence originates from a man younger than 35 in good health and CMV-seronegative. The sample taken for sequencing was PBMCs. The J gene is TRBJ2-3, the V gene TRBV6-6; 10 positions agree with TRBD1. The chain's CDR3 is CASSAGTGVRTDTQYF. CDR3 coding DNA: TGTGCCAGCAGTGCTGGGACAGGGGTTCGCACAGATACGCAGTATTTT.